The present entry profiles one TCR beta chain with its context. Its target is unknown. The data belong to a study of T cells after yellow fever vaccination. Overall study results and limits: The study re-detected most primary-vaccination clones after the booster (roughly 96% CD4, almost 90% CD8).

The CDR3 runs 11 residues. V lost 10 bases and J 7 bases, leaving 11 bases between the germline ends. TCRdb processed the 5' RACE reads anew with MiXCR; each CDR3 protein has one entry. The data show hundreds of thousands of distinct CDR3 sequences, approximately 13% seen once. This TCR derives from a man in his thirties or forties who received the YFV17D yellow fever vaccine. This specimen consisted of PBMCs, obtained on the day of the yellow fever booster vaccination. This chain links TRBV12-3 or TRBV12-4 with TRBJ2-1; D ambiguous. DNA for the CDR3: TGTGCCACCACCCTAGGGAATGAGCAGTTCTTC. As protein: CATTLGNEQFF.